This passage covers 29 T cell receptor beta chains from one sample sequenced in a study of blood T cell repertoires in COVID-19. Data came from immunoSEQ multiplex PCR; TCRdb stores just in-frame clones and leaves some out. Among about 260,000 clones listed, over 75% were seen once. Sequences were obtained from peripheral blood. All receptors derive from a human donor in a cohort sampled during active COVID-19.

This rearrangement joins TRBV4-2 to TRBJ1-2, with TRBD1 matching over 8 bases. The CDR3 contains 17 residues. Trimming at V came to 4 bases and at J to 8 bases, leaving 18 bases not matched to a gene. Germline V gives CDR1 LGHNA, CDR2 YNFKEQ. CDR3 amino acids: CASSPLGRTGRTKGYTF. CDR3 nucleotide sequence: TGTGCCAGCAGCCCCTTGGGGCGGACAGGGAGAACTAAGGGCTACACCTTC.

This clone occurred once. This chain joins TRBV19 and TRBJ1-2; the D gene is possibly TRBD1 (5 bases). CDR1 LNHDA and CDR2 SQIVND come from the germline V gene (reference sequence). The CDR3 extends over 17 amino acids. Trimming removed 3 bases at V and 3 bases at J, with 20 bases between. CDR3 protein: CASSMGLTQGSDYGYTF. The CDR3 DNA follows: TGTGCCAGTAGTATGGGCCTTACTCAGGGTAGTGACTATGGCTACACCTTC.

The CDR3 loop reads CASSEMGARNQPQHF. Here the CDR3 DNA reads TGTGCCAGCAGTGAGATGGGGGCCCGAAATCAGCCCCAGCATTTT. This chain joins TRBV2 and TRBJ1-5, with D maybe TRBD1 (6 bases). The CDR3 loop spans 15 amino acids. Germline V CDR1 and CDR2: SNHLY, FYNNEI. V gave up 3 bases and J gave up 4 bases, with 13 bases separating them.

In its sample, this clone was seen once. The CDR3 is CASSRRGLRTDTQYF. In DNA form, the CDR3 reads TGTGCCAGCAGCCGGAGGGGGCTTAGGACAGATACGCAGTATTTT. This sequence joins TRBV9 and TRBJ2-3; tentative D call: TRBD1 (7 bases). Germline values: CDR1 SGDLS, CDR2 YYNGEE. The V gene lost 4 bases and the J gene lost 3 bases, with 15 bases spanning the gap. The CDR3 is made up of 15 amino acids.

CDR3 protein: CASSRTGGNQPQHF. As DNA, the CDR3 is TGTGCCAGCAGCCGGACAGGAGGCAATCAGCCCCAGCATTTT. The rearrangement uses TRBV11-2 and TRBJ1-5, with TRBD1 identical over 7 bases. V lost 5 bases and J lost 2; bases outside the gene matches: 3. CDR1 SGHAT and CDR2 FQNNGV come from the germline V gene. The CDR3 extends over 14 amino acids.

The genes are TRBV19 and TRBJ1-3; D not resolved. This CDR3 has 11 amino acids. Germline V gives CDR1 LNHDA, CDR2 SQIVND (reference sequence). V dropped 7 bases and J dropped 6 bases, with 7 bases sitting between them. DNA of the CDR3: TGTGCCAGTATGACTACAAACACCATATATTTT. Encoded protein: CASMTTNTIYF.

The chain employs TRBV2 and TRBJ1-5; 8 nucleotides agree with TRBD1. The CDR3 spans 15 residues. With V trimmed by 3 bases and J by 2 bases, 3 bases remained unmatched. Germline V gene sequence: CDR1 SNHLY, CDR2 FYNNEI. The DNA of the CDR3 is TGTGCCAGCAGTGATTTGGGACAGGGCAATCAGCCCCAGCATTTT. It specifies CASSDLGQGNQPQHF.

The chain combines TRBV19 with TRBJ1-5; 11 bases are shared with TRBD1. Germline V gene lookup returns CDR1 LNHDA and CDR2 SQIVND (reference sequence). The CDR3 sequence is 15 residues long. Trimming removed 4 bases from V and 2 bases from J; junction bases left unmatched: 1. CDR3 nucleotides: TGTGCCAGTAGTAAGGACAGGGGGCGCAATCAGCCCCAGCATTTT. It translates to CASSKDRGRNQPQHF.

J is TRBJ2-1 and V is TRBV4-1, with 13 bases fitting TRBD2. V was pared by 4 bases and J by 8 bases, with 14 bases of the junction left unmatched. The CDR3 length is 18 residues. Germline CDR1 MGHRA, CDR2 YSYEKL. CDR3 in DNA: TGCGCCAGCAGCCTCATCCACATGCGGACTAGCGGGAGATATGAGCAGTTCTTC. Protein: CASSLIHMRTSGRYEQFF.

The sample holds one count of this clone. The chain joins TRBV6-5 to TRBJ2-7; 10 bases match TRBD2. The J segment lost 7 bases and the V segment lost 6 bases, leaving 6 bases of the junction unmatched. The CDR3 is 13 amino acids. CDR1 and CDR2 (germline): MNHEY, SVGAGI. CDR3 residues: CASRASGSWEQYF. The CDR3 DNA is TGTGCCAGCAGGGCTAGCGGGAGTTGGGAGCAGTACTTC.

This chain uses TRBV18 with TRBJ1-4, with 9 bases lining up with TRBD1. CDR3 length: 15 residues. The V segment lost 1 base and the J segment 5 bases; nucleotides outside the gene matches: 2. Germline V gene lookup returns CDR1 KGHSH and CDR2 LQKENI. This CDR3 is CASSPQGQGNEKLFF. DNA of the CDR3: TGTGCCAGCTCACCACAGGGACAGGGCAATGAAAAACTGTTTTTT.

V gene TRBV11-2 combines with J gene TRBJ1-4; TRBD1 might be the D (6 bases). V lost 3 bases and J lost 4, with 12 bases in between. The CDR3 loop spans 15 amino acids. Germline V CDR1 and CDR2: SGHAT, FQNNGV. CDR3 region: CASSFTTGLNEKLFF. CDR3 coding DNA: TGTGCCAGCAGCTTCACCACAGGGCTTAATGAAAAACTGTTTTTT.

The rearrangement joins TRBV2 to TRBJ1-5; 11 bases are shared with TRBD1. CDR1 is SNHLY and CDR2 is FYNNEI in the germline V gene. The CDR3 runs to 15 residues. The trim removed 6 bases at V and 1 base at J, leaving 2 bases unmatched. CDR3 region: CASSWDRGSNQPQHF. The CDR3 bases are TGTGCCAGCAGCTGGGACAGGGGGAGCAATCAGCCCCAGCATTTT.

This chain joins TRBV28 and TRBJ2-2; D is possibly TRBD2 (6 bases). The germline CDR1 and CDR2 sequences are MDHEN and SYDVKM. The germline V and J ends were trimmed by 8 bases and 4 bases, with 11 bases remaining between them. The CDR3 covers 13 residues. CDR3 region: CASFDGSTGELFF. In DNA form, the CDR3 reads TGTGCCAGCTTCGACGGGAGCACCGGGGAGCTGTTTTTT.

The chain combines TRBV6-5 with TRBJ2-7; D may be TRBD2 (6 bases). The germline V and J ends were trimmed by 5 bases and 1 base, with 15 bases remaining between them. There are 15 residues in the CDR3. In germline, CDR1 is MNHEY, CDR2 SVGAGI. CDR3 in amino acids: CASSPAGRSSYEQYF. CDR3 in DNA: TGTGCCAGCAGTCCCGCGGGGCGGAGTTCCTACGAGCAGTACTTC.

The chain employs TRBV19 and TRBJ2-3, with 7 bases aligning to TRBD2. The junction had 10 bases not matched to a gene; V was cut back by 5 bases and J by 2 bases. Germline V gene data show CDR1 as LNHDA and CDR2 as SQIVND (reference sequence). The CDR3 covers 16 residues. CDR3 bases: TGTGCCAGTAGTTTGCGGGAGTGGAAGACCACAGATACGCAGTATTTT. This encodes CASSLREWKTTDTQYF.

The chain links TRBV5-1 to TRBJ2-2; D possibly corresponds to TRBD1 (5 bases). CDR1 SGHRS and CDR2 YFSETQ come from the germline V gene. This CDR3 region has 16 residues. Trimming stripped 4 bases from V and 5 bases from J, with 18 bases between. CDR3 region: CASSRSGSGWTGELFF. The CDR3 DNA reads as TGCGCCAGCAGCCGCTCAGGGTCAGGGTGGACCGGGGAGCTGTTTTTT.

V is TRBV28 and J is TRBJ2-7, with 8 bases that match TRBD2. Germline V gene lookup returns CDR1 MDHEN and CDR2 SYDVKM. V was clipped by 4 bases and J by 4 bases; unmatched bases: 15. This CDR3 comprises 17 residues. The CDR3 loop is CASSSSGRPPPAYEQYF. The CDR3 DNA reads as TGTGCCAGCAGTTCCAGCGGGAGACCTCCTCCGGCGTACGAGCAGTACTTC.

This clone has only a few counts. This sequence joins TRBV29-1 and TRBJ2-1, with 9 bases lining up with TRBD1. The CDR3 is made up of 13 amino acids. Germline loops: CDR1 SQVTM, CDR2 ANQGSEA. J lost 5 bases, V lost 6 bases, and 5 bases had no gene match. CDR3 bases: TGCAGCGTCGTCGGACAGGGGCACAATGAGCAGTTCTTC. Translating gives CSVVGQGHNEQFF.

V gene TRBV12-3 or TRBV12-4 combines with J gene TRBJ2-5; D unresolved. This CDR3 is 11 amino acids long. Trimming left V 5 bases short and J 5 bases short, with 6 bases between. The CDR3 DNA reads TGTGCCAGCAGTCTCTTTGAGACCCAGTACTTC. Translating it yields CASSLFETQYF.

The J gene is TRBJ2-3, the V gene TRBV7-2, with 14 nucleotides matching TRBD2. Germline V CDR1 and CDR2: SGHTA, FQGNSA. CDR3 length: 16 residues. The J segment lost 6 bases and the V segment lost 6 bases, leaving 8 bases of the junction unmatched. The DNA for the CDR3 is TGTGCCAGCAGGCCCCCGGGACTAGCGGGAGTGGATACGCAGTATTTT. This codes for CASRPPGLAGVDTQYF.

J is TRBJ2-3 and V is TRBV2, with D uncertain. Germline lookup yields CDR1 SNHLY and CDR2 FYNNEI. This CDR3 has 12 amino acids. V was trimmed by 1 base and J by 13 bases, leaving 12 bases between them. CDR3 residues: CASSEVSLAEYF. The CDR3 DNA is TGTGCCAGCAGTGAAGTGTCGTTGGCTGAGTATTTT.

The chain links TRBV7-2 to TRBJ2-1, with TRBD2 matching over 9 bases. Per the germline V gene, CDR1 is SGHTA and CDR2 is FQGNSA. The CDR3 loop spans 15 amino acids. V gave up 1 base and J gave up 2 bases; unmatched junction bases: 0. This CDR3 is CASSLGTSAYNEQFF. The CDR3 coding sequence is TGTGCCAGCAGCTTAGGGACTAGCGCCTACAATGAGCAGTTCTTC. The full variable domain, in which reference TRBV7-2 and TRBJ2-1 provide the parts outside the CDR3, is GAGVSQSPSNKVTEKGKDVELRCDPISGHTALYWYRQSLGQGLEFLIYFQGNSAPDKSGLPSDRFSAERTGGSVSTLTIQRTQQEDSAVYLCASSLGTSAYNEQFFGPGTRLTVL.

The chain has TRBV5-1 and TRBJ1-2, with D tentatively TRBD1 (6 bases). Trimming cost V 0 bases and J 4 bases, with 19 bases left between them. CDR1 is SGHRS and CDR2 is YFSETQ in the germline V gene. This CDR3 has 17 residues. In DNA, the CDR3 is TGCGCCAGCAGCTTGGCCGGACCCGTCGGGACACCCTATGGCTACACCTTC. Translating gives CASSLAGPVGTPYGYTF.

The V call is TRBV27, the J call TRBJ2-3; perhaps TRBD2 as D (5 bases). Trimming took off 6 bases at V and 2 bases at J, with 9 bases between the two ends. Germline values: CDR1 MNHEY, CDR2 SMNVEV (reference sequence). This CDR3 has 13 residues. The CDR3 protein is CASRDFLTDTQYF. In nucleotides, the CDR3 is TGTGCCAGCAGGGACTTTCTCACAGATACGCAGTATTTT.

The chain has TRBV24-1 and TRBJ2-7; the D gene is possibly TRBD1 (6 bases). The CDR3 has 13 residues. Germline CDR1 is KGHDR and CDR2 is SFDVKD. The V end lost 2 bases, the J end lost 4 bases, and 8 bases lay between the germline ends. The DNA for the CDR3 is TGTGCCACCAGTGATTCGGACAGATACGAGCAGTACTTC. This translates into CATSDSDRYEQYF.

The rearrangement links TRBV27 to TRBJ2-1; the match to TRBD2 covers 9 bases. The CDR3 length is 14 residues. V lost 7 bases, J lost 6 bases, and 7 bases stayed unmatched. In germline, CDR1 is MNHEY, CDR2 SMNVEV (reference sequence). The CDR3 nucleotides read TGTGCCAGCAATAGCGGGAGCGAACGCAATGAGCAGTTCTTC. Protein: CASNSGSERNEQFF.

V gene TRBV27 combines with J gene TRBJ2-2; TRBD2 matches at 7 bases. The germline gives CDR1 MNHEY, CDR2 SMNVEV (reference sequence). There are 16 residues in the CDR3. The V and J ends lost 4 bases and 0 bases, in that order; junction bases with no gene match: 5. The CDR3: CASSYSTSANTGELFF. CDR3 DNA sequence: TGTGCCAGCAGTTACAGCACTAGCGCGAACACCGGGGAGCTGTTTTTT.

This clone came up once. V is TRBV19 and J is TRBJ1-1; 10 bases are a match to TRBD1. Germline V lookup: CDR1 LNHDA, CDR2 SQIVND (reference sequence). The CDR3 has 14 residues. With V trimmed by 6 bases and J by 10 bases, 11 bases remained unmatched. Written as DNA, the CDR3 is TGTGCCAGTAGAAGAGACAGGGGGCAGGTACGAGCTTTCTTT. Translating gives CASRRDRGQVRAFF.